The rows below give T cell receptor beta chains drawn from one sample of a study of beta chain features in type 1 diabetes. Assay: immunoSEQ multiplex PCR; the TCRdb copy retains only in-frame clones and omits some. The repertoire includes fewer than 450,000 clones, about 13% of them detected once, and about 0.016% sits in the top ten. Sequenced input: naive CD4+ T cells from blood. The receptors were sampled from a woman aged 18-30 years with type 1 diabetes. Each CDR3 is given with its conserved first and last residue. The order of the fields is clone size, J gene, D gene, V gene, CDR3 protein, CDR3 DNA. The D gene is left open where the match is weak. Expanded clones get a size class; other rows say once, few or many, or leave the size out.

clone size: .
J gene: TRBJ2-1
D gene: .
V gene: TRBV2
CDR3 protein: CASSLGRLNEQFF
CDR3 DNA: TGTGCCAGCAGCCTCGGCAGGCTCAATGAGCAGTTCTTC

clone size: few
J gene: TRBJ1-2
D gene: .
V gene: TRBV6-6
CDR3 protein: CASSWELTYGYTF
CDR3 DNA: TGTGCCAGCAGTTGGGAGCTGACCTATGGCTACACCTTC

clone size: few
J gene: TRBJ2-7
D gene: TRBD2
V gene: TRBV28
CDR3 protein: CASSTTSGTSSYEQYF
CDR3 DNA: TGTGCCAGCAGTACGACTAGCGGGACGAGCTCCTACGAGCAGTACTTC

clone size: .
J gene: TRBJ1-5
D gene: TRBD1
V gene: TRBV6-4
CDR3 protein: CASSLQGENQPQHF
CDR3 DNA: TGTGCCAGCAGTCTACAGGGGGAGAATCAGCCCCAGCATTTT

clone size: .
J gene: TRBJ2-4
D gene: TRBD1
V gene: TRBV19
CDR3 protein: CASRSVTGKNIQYF
CDR3 DNA: TGTGCCAGTAGGTCAGTGACAGGGAAAAACATTCAGTACTTC

clone size: few
J gene: TRBJ2-1
D gene: .
V gene: TRBV6-6
CDR3 protein: CASSHQSYNEQFF
CDR3 DNA: TGTGCCAGCAGTCACCAGTCTTACAATGAGCAGTTCTTC

clone size: .
J gene: TRBJ1-1
D gene: .
V gene: TRBV2
CDR3 protein: CASSERAGNTEAFF
CDR3 DNA: TGTGCCAGCAGTGAACGGGCGGGGAACACTGAAGCTTTCTTT

clone size: few
J gene: TRBJ2-3
D gene: TRBD2
V gene: TRBV19
CDR3 protein: CASSVAFSGASTDTQYF
CDR3 DNA: TGTGCCAGTAGTGTTGCCTTCAGCGGGGCTAGCACAGATACGCAGTATTTT

clone size: .
J gene: TRBJ1-2
D gene: .
V gene: TRBV4-2
CDR3 protein: CASSQDRRDYGYTF
CDR3 DNA: TGTGCCAGCAGCCAAGATCGCAGGGACTATGGCTACACCTTC

clone size: many
J gene: TRBJ1-2
D gene: .
V gene: TRBV7-9
CDR3 protein: CASSLDQYGYTF
CDR3 DNA: TGTGCCAGCAGCTTAGACCAGTATGGCTACACCTTC

clone size: .
J gene: TRBJ2-5
D gene: TRBD2
V gene: TRBV5-1
CDR3 protein: CASSLLGLAVEETQYF
CDR3 DNA: TGCGCCAGCAGCTTGTTGGGACTAGCGGTCGAAGAGACCCAGTACTTC

clone size: few
J gene: TRBJ2-2
D gene: TRBD2
V gene: TRBV7-2
CDR3 protein: CASSLGGGLAGANTGELFF
CDR3 DNA: TGTGCCAGCAGCTTAGGAGGCGGACTAGCGGGGGCCAACACCGGGGAGCTGTTTTTT

clone size: .
J gene: TRBJ1-1
D gene: TRBD1
V gene: TRBV30
CDR3 protein: CAWSGQGDTEAFF
CDR3 DNA: TGTGCCTGGAGCGGACAGGGAGACACTGAAGCTTTCTTT

clone size: .
J gene: TRBJ2-1
D gene: TRBD2
V gene: TRBV10-3
CDR3 protein: CAIRPGTSGSFEQFF
CDR3 DNA: TGTGCCATCAGGCCCGGGACTAGCGGGAGTTTTGAGCAGTTCTTC

clone size: few
J gene: TRBJ2-2
D gene: .
V gene: TRBV18
CDR3 protein: CASSPGLGKGTGELFF
CDR3 DNA: TGTGCCAGCTCACCGGGGCTGGGGAAAGGCACCGGGGAGCTGTTTTTT

clone size: .
J gene: TRBJ2-5
D gene: .
V gene: TRBV19
CDR3 protein: CASSSGAVETQYF
CDR3 DNA: TGTGCCAGTAGTTCGGGTGCTGTAGAGACCCAGTACTTC

clone size: .
J gene: TRBJ1-3
D gene: .
V gene: TRBV7-9
CDR3 protein: CASSLRGSGNTIYF
CDR3 DNA: TGTGCCAGCAGCTTAAGGGGCTCTGGAAACACCATATATTTT

clone size: few
J gene: TRBJ2-1
D gene: .
V gene: TRBV7-9
CDR3 protein: CASSPWDSISYNEQFF
CDR3 DNA: TGTGCCAGCAGCCCGTGGGACTCCATCTCCTACAATGAGCAGTTCTTC

clone size: .
J gene: TRBJ1-4
D gene: TRBD1
V gene: TRBV30
CDR3 protein: CAWSAPRTGRAEKLFF
CDR3 DNA: TGTGCCTGGAGTGCCCCCCGGACAGGGCGGGCTGAAAAACTGTTTTTT

clone size: .
J gene: TRBJ1-5
D gene: TRBD1
V gene: TRBV11-2
CDR3 protein: CASSPYTGTGYNQPQHF
CDR3 DNA: TGTGCCAGCAGCCCGTACACCGGGACAGGGTACAATCAGCCCCAGCATTTT

clone size: few
J gene: TRBJ2-5
D gene: .
V gene: TRBV7-6
CDR3 protein: CASSLNRGETQYF
CDR3 DNA: TGTGCCAGCAGCTTAAATAGGGGAGAGACCCAGTACTTC

clone size: .
J gene: TRBJ2-7
D gene: .
V gene: TRBV6-6
CDR3 protein: CASSAAGYEQYF
CDR3 DNA: TGTGCCAGCAGTGCGGCTGGGTACGAGCAGTACTTC

clone size: .
J gene: TRBJ1-2
D gene: .
V gene: TRBV2
CDR3 protein: CASRVDRSYGYTF
CDR3 DNA: TGTGCCAGCAGGGTGGACAGATCCTATGGCTACACCTTC

clone size: .
J gene: TRBJ2-3
D gene: .
V gene: TRBV18
CDR3 protein: CASSPGQSTDTQYF
CDR3 DNA: TGTGCCAGCTCTCCTGGGCAGAGCACAGATACGCAGTATTTT

clone size: few
J gene: TRBJ2-5
D gene: .
V gene: TRBV9
CDR3 protein: CASSVEQGSGETQYF
CDR3 DNA: TGTGCCAGCAGCGTGGAGCAGGGTTCAGGGGAGACCCAGTACTTC

clone size: .
J gene: TRBJ1-2
D gene: .
V gene: TRBV20-1
CDR3 protein: CSARRSRGYTF
CDR3 DNA: TGCAGTGCTAGACGCTCGCGGGGCTACACCTTC

clone size: .
J gene: TRBJ1-2
D gene: .
V gene: TRBV2
CDR3 protein: CASSEELTGLGGYTF
CDR3 DNA: TGTGCCAGCAGTGAAGAACTAACAGGGTTAGGTGGCTACACCTTC

clone size: .
J gene: TRBJ2-5
D gene: TRBD2
V gene: TRBV5-1
CDR3 protein: CASSSGTSGETQYF
CDR3 DNA: TGCGCCAGCAGCTCCGGGACTAGCGGTGAGACCCAGTACTTC